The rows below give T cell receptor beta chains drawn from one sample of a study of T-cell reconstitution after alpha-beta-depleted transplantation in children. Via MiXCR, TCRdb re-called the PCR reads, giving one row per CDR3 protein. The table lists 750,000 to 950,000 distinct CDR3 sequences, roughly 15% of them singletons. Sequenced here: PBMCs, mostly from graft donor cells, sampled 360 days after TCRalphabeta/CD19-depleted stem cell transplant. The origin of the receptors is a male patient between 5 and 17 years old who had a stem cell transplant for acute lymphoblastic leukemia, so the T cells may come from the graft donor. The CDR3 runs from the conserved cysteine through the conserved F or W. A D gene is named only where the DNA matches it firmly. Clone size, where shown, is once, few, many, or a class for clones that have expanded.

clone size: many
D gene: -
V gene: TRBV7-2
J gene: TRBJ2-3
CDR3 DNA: TGTGCCAGCAGCTTCGGGACGTTACCAGATACGCAGTATTTT
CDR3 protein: CASSFGTLPDTQYF

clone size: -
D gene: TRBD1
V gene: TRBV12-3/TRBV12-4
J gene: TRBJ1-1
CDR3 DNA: TGTGCCAGCAGTCTCTCCGGGACAGCGTATGAAGCTTTCTTT
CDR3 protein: CASSLSGTAYEAFF

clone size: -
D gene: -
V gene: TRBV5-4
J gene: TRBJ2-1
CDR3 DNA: TGTGCCAGCAGCTTGGTCACTCTCAGCCCCTCCTACAATGAGCAGTTCTTC
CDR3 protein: CASSLVTLSPSYNEQFF

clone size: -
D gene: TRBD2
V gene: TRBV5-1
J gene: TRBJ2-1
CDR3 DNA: TGCGCCAGCAGCTCAGTCGGGGGGACGGGTGAGCAGTTCTTC
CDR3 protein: CASSSVGGTGEQFF

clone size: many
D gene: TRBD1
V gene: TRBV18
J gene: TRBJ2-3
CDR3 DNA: TGTGCCAGCTCACCTGGACAGGGAACCACAGATACGCAGTATTTT
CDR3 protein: CASSPGQGTTDTQYF

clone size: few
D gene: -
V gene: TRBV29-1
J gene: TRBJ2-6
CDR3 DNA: TGCAGCGTACTGATAGGCCACAGCTCTGGGGCCAACGTCCTGACTTTC
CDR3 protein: CSVLIGHSSGANVLTF

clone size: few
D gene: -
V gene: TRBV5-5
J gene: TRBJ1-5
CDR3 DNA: TGTGCCAGCAGCTTGGACGTGAATCAGCCCCAGCATTTT
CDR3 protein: CASSLDVNQPQHF

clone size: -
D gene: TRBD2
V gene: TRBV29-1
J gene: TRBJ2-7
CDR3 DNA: TGCAGCGTTGAACTCAGCGGGAGGGCCAGGGAGCAGTACTTC
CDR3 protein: CSVELSGRAREQYF

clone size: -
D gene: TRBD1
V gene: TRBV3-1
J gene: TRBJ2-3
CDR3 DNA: TGTGCCAGCAGCCCCCGGACAGGGAGCTTCAGCACAGATACGCAGTATTTT
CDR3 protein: CASSPRTGSFSTDTQYF

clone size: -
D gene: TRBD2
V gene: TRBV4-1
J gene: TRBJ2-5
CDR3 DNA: TGCGCCAGCAGCCCGATAGCGGGAGCGGGAGAGACCCAGTACTTC
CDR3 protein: CASSPIAGAGETQYF

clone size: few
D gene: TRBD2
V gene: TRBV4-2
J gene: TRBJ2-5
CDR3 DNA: TGTGCCAGCAGCGTTGGGAGCGGGGGGGGCCAAGAGACCCAGTACTTC
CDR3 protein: CASSVGSGGGQETQYF

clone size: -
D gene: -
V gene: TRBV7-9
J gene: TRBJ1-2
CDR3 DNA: TGTGCCAGCAGCTTAGATCGGGGAACTGACTATGGCTACACCTTC
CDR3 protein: CASSLDRGTDYGYTF

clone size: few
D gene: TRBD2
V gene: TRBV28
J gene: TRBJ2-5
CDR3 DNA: TGTGCCAGCAGTCTACCCGGGACTAGCGAGACCCAGTACTTC
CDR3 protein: CASSLPGTSETQYF

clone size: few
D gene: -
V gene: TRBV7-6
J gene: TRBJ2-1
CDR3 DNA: TGTGCCAGCAGTGACGGGGGCTACTACTACACTGGGCAGTTCTTC
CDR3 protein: CASSDGGYYYTGQFF

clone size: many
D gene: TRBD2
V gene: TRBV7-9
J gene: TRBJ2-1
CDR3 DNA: TGTGCCAGCAGCTACCCCGGGACTAGCGGGAACAATGAGCAGTTCTTC
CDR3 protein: CASSYPGTSGNNEQFF

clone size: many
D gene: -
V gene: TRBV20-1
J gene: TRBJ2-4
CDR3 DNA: TGCAGTGCTATAGCAGGGCTGGCCAAAAACATTCAGTACTTC
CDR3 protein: CSAIAGLAKNIQYF

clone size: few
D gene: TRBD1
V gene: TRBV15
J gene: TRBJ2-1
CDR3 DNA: TGTGCCACCAGCAGAGTCGAATCCGGGACAGGAGCTCTACTCCTTCAGTTCTTC
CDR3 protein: CATSRVESGTGALLLQFF

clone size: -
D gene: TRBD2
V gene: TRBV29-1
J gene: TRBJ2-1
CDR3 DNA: TGCAGCGTTGCCCCTAGCGGTTACAATGAGCAGTTCTTC
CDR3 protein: CSVAPSGYNEQFF

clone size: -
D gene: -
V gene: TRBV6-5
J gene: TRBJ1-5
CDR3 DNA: TGTGCCAGCAGTACTGGGCCGATGTTAAATCAGCCCCAGCATTTT
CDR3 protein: CASSTGPMLNQPQHF

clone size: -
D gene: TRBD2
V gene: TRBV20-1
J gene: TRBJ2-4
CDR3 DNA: TGCAGTGCAGCTCCGGGACTAGCGGGAGTTGACATTCAGTACTTC
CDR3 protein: CSAAPGLAGVDIQYF